A selection of T cell receptor beta chains follows, all from one sample in a study of somatic mutations in cytotoxic T cells in rheumatoid arthritis. Sequencing was performed with immunoSEQ multiplex PCR; in TCRdb, only in-frame clones are kept and a portion is missing. The profile shows 3,600 or so clones, roughly 80% of them singletons. Specimen: CD8+ T cells sorted from blood. These receptors came from a man aged 35-49 years with rheumatoid arthritis. Both conserved end residues are part of each CDR3.

TRBV7-9	TRBJ2-7	CAAKREAGYEQYF
TRBV30	TRBJ2-2	CAWIAGINTEELFF
TRBV11-2	TRBJ1-1	CASRPHGETEAFF
TRBV4-3	TRBJ1-4	CASSQDGDRQGFEKLFF
TRBV9	TRBJ1-2	CASSGGGTGDYGYTF
TRBV6-1	TRBJ2-1	CASSELAGGYNEQFF
TRBV6-4	TRBJ2-1	CASSVDSRNFEYEQFF
TRBV7-8	TRBJ1-2	CASSTPSYGYTF
TRBV4-3	TRBJ1-4	CASSQGTGSGEKLFF
TRBV11-1	TRBJ2-7	CASSQSSSGSYEQYF
TRBV27	.	CASKGRDLDEQYF
TRBV7-9	TRBJ2-3	CASRGQFSPDTQYF
TRBV6-1	TRBJ2-7	CASSQVAGGSYEQYF
TRBV4-2	TRBJ2-5	CASSQRIGTGEETQYF
TRBV27	TRBJ1-2	CASSLVSQGALNYGYTF
TRBV19	TRBJ2-3	CASQPTGGYTDTQYF
TRBV9	TRBJ2-7	CASSTSEIPYEQYF
TRBV6-4	TRBJ2-3	CASSDVGTSDTDTQYF
TRBV7-2	TRBJ2-4	CASSLKNIQYF
TRBV7-2	TRBJ2-7	CASSTLPSYEQYF
TRBV5-6	TRBJ2-1	CASSWARGERANEQFF
TRBV19	TRBJ2-7	CASSRSGAALEQYF
TRBV28	TRBJ2-7	CASRSFREQYF
TRBV5-4	TRBJ2-5	CASTWDRGQETQYF
TRBV7-2	TRBJ1-1	CASSLLGGNTEAFF
TRBV4-2	TRBJ2-2	CASSQGPSAGGELFF
TRBV30	TRBJ2-7	CAWRTPGLVLSEQYF